The 25 T cell receptor beta chains below all came from one sample that was sequenced in a study of cytomegalovirus exposure and HLA in healthy donors (dated by TCRdb to about 2017). Receptors were amplified or captured by the immunoSEQ multiplex PCR assay. The multiplex PCR relied on a mix of 60 forward primers for TCR Vbeta segments and 13 reverse primers for TCR Jbeta segments. Entries here come from immuneACCESS through TCRdb and include only in-frame sequences with V and J called. Some clones fail to appear in such tables; in the studies checked, an unresolved V gene covers under half of the shortfall, and the cause of the remainder is unknown. This sample lists 150,000 to 200,000 clones; 80% were detected once. The ten most abundant clones make up 0.6% to 0.7% of the sample. The sequenced sample consisted of PBMCs. All receptors come from a boy younger than 18 in good health and CMV-seronegative.

The chain has TRBV6-1 and TRBJ2-4, with 8 bases lining up with TRBD2. The CDR3 is 14 amino acids. V dropped 0 bases and J dropped 5; count of bases not matched to a gene: 0. Germline CDR1 reads MNHNS; CDR2 reads SASEGT. CDR3 DNA: TGTGCCAGCAGTGAAGCAGCGGGGGAAAACATTCAGTACTTC. As protein: CASSEAAGENIQYF.

The chain joins TRBV7-9 to TRBJ2-2; maybe TRBD2 (5 bases). V dropped 3 bases and J dropped 8 bases, with 7 bases sitting between them. Germline values: CDR1 SEHNR, CDR2 FQNEAQ (reference sequence). This CDR3 is built from 12 residues. CDR3 region: CASSLGAGELFF. The CDR3 DNA sequence: TGTGCCAGCAGCTTGGGAGCAGGGGAGCTGTTTTTT.

The chain carries TRBV11-2 and TRBJ1-6, with TRBD1 identical over 9 bases. Unmatched junction bases numbered 7, after V lost 6 bases and J lost 10 bases. Looked up from germline, CDR1 is SGHAT and CDR2 is FQNNGV. The CDR3 spans 14 residues. This CDR3 is CASSQDRGDSPLHF. DNA for the CDR3: TGTGCCAGCAGTCAGGACAGGGGTGACTCACCCCTCCACTTT.

This clone was observed a single time. CDR3: CASSQGQLHYGYTF. CDR3 coding DNA: TGTGCCAGCAGCCAGGGACAGCTCCACTATGGCTACACCTTC. The rearrangement uses TRBV5-4 and TRBJ1-2, with 7 bases identical to TRBD1. The CDR3 runs to 14 residues. Germline V lookup: CDR1 SGHNT, CDR2 YYREEE (reference sequence). Germline trimming cut 4 bases from V and 3 bases from J; bases unmatched to any gene: 6.

The chain is built from TRBV5-1 and TRBJ1-1; D gene ambiguous. The germline V gene has CDR1 SGHRS and CDR2 YFSETQ. This CDR3 contains 14 residues. Trimming stripped 2 bases from V and 0 bases from J, with 8 bases between. The CDR3: CASSLLEVNTEAFF. The CDR3 region has the DNA TGCGCCAGCAGCTTATTAGAGGTGAACACTGAAGCTTTCTTT.

The rearrangement links TRBV4-2 to TRBJ1-2; D not resolved. The germline V gene has CDR1 LGHNA and CDR2 YNFKEQ. Trimming removed 2 bases at V and 2 bases at J, with 9 bases between. The CDR3 loop spans 14 amino acids. The CDR3 is CASSQYSGNYGYTF. In nucleotides, the CDR3 is TGTGCCAGCAGCCAATATTCTGGCAACTATGGCTACACCTTC.

The chain is built from TRBV9 and TRBJ1-1, with D unresolved. CDR3 length equals 17 residues. V was trimmed by 0 bases and J by 0 bases, leaving 15 bases between them. Germline CDR1 and CDR2: SGDLS and YYNGEE. DNA of the CDR3: TGTGCCAGCAGCGTAGCAGCGGGGTCCCTCATGAACACTGAAGCTTTCTTT. It codes for CASSVAAGSLMNTEAFF.

The rearrangement uses TRBV11-2 and TRBJ1-2; maybe TRBD1 (5 bases). The CDR3 extends over 17 amino acids. V dropped 5 bases and J dropped 4 bases, with 23 bases sitting between them. Germline V gene sequence: CDR1 SGHAT, CDR2 FQNNGV. CDR3 residues: CASSPRDGGGWSYGYTF. In DNA form, the CDR3 reads TGTGCCAGCAGCCCCCGGGACGGGGGGGGTTGGTCCTATGGCTACACCTTC.

V is TRBV4-1 and J is TRBJ2-7; 8 bases are shared with TRBD1. Germline loops: CDR1 MGHRA, CDR2 YSYEKL. This CDR3 spans 17 amino acids. V lost 3 bases to trimming and J lost 2 bases; unmatched junction nucleotides: 12. The CDR3 nucleotides read TGCGCCAGCAGCCAGGCTCCGGGACAGGCATTGGCCTACGAGCAGTACTTC. Amino acid sequence: CASSQAPGQALAYEQYF.

J is TRBJ2-3 and V is TRBV27; 7 bases are a match to TRBD2. V was pared by 5 bases and J by 3 bases, with 8 bases of the junction left unmatched. The CDR3 is 15 amino acids. From germline, CDR1 is MNHEY and CDR2 SMNVEV (reference sequence). The CDR3 spells CASSAVRLATDTQYF. CDR3 coding DNA: TGTGCCAGCAGTGCCGTCCGACTAGCAACAGATACGCAGTATTTT.

This rearrangement joins TRBV5-1 to TRBJ2-5, with D possibly matching TRBD1 (5 bases). Trimming cost V 4 bases and J 1 base, with 14 bases left between them. The CDR3 runs 15 residues. Germline CDR1 reads SGHRS; CDR2 reads YFSETQ. CDR3 sequence: CASSRRGNIQETQYF. The CDR3 region has the DNA TGCGCCAGCAGCCGAAGGGGAAATATCCAAGAGACCCAGTACTTC. Based on the CDR3 plus reference TRBV5-1 and TRBJ2-5, the full variable domain is KAGVTQTPRYLIKTRGQQVTLSCSPISGHRSVSWYQQTPGQGLQFLFEYFSETQRNKGNFPGRFSGRQFSNSRSEMNVSTLELGDSALYLCASSRRGNIQETQYFGPGTRLLVL.

J is TRBJ1-2 and V is TRBV29-1; TRBD1 agrees at 10 bases. V shed 3 bases, J shed 4 bases, and the junction held 11 bases outside the gene matches. Germline lookup yields CDR1 SQVTM and CDR2 ANQGSEA. The CDR3 loop spans 16 amino acids. CDR3 DNA: TGCAGCGTTGAGCCGGGGACAGGGGAAGGCCTCTATGGCTACACCTTC. Its translation: CSVEPGTGEGLYGYTF.

Points on this clone: The sample carries other DNA sequences with the same CDR3. The chain employs TRBV6-5 and TRBJ1-1, with TRBD1 as a possible D gene (5 bases). Trimming stripped 0 bases from V and 4 bases from J, with 6 bases between. The germline CDR1 and CDR2 sequences are MNHEY and SVGAGI. CDR3 length: 13 amino acids. CDR3: CASSYSQGTEAFF. The DNA for the CDR3 is TGTGCCAGCAGTTACTCTCAGGGCACTGAAGCTTTCTTT.

The V and J genes are TRBV5-1 and TRBJ1-4; D perhaps matches TRBD1 (5 bases). This CDR3 comprises 15 residues. CDR1 is SGHRS and CDR2 is YFSETQ in the germline V gene. Trimming took 5 bases from V and 1 from J, leaving 12 bases between them. The CDR3 loop is CASRDGTKTNEKLFF. The CDR3 nucleotides are TGCGCCAGCAGGGACGGGACTAAAACTAATGAAAAACTGTTTTTT.

This chain joins TRBV6-4 and TRBJ2-7; 7 bases are shared with TRBD1. CDR1 MRHNA and CDR2 SNTAGT come from the germline V gene. With V trimmed by 4 bases and J by 2 bases, 8 bases remained unmatched. This CDR3 has 15 amino acids. The CDR3 bases are TGTGCCAGCAGTGTTCCCGGGACAGTCGCCTACGAGCAGTACTTC. It encodes CASSVPGTVAYEQYF.

The chain has TRBV7-6 and TRBJ1-2; no clear D. The V end lost 3 bases, the J end lost 5 bases, and 7 bases lay between the germline ends. The germline gives CDR1 SGHVS, CDR2 FNYEAQ. The CDR3 extends over 12 amino acids. The CDR3 loop is CASSLRGYGYTF. Written as DNA, the CDR3 is TGTGCCAGCAGCTTGAGAGGTTATGGCTACACCTTC.

The J gene is TRBJ2-1, the V gene TRBV4-2, with 7 bases lining up with TRBD2. This CDR3 spans 13 amino acids. The J segment lost 7 bases and the V segment lost 5 bases, leaving 5 bases of the junction unmatched. Germline V gene sequence: CDR1 LGHNA, CDR2 YNFKEQ. CDR3 nucleotides: TGTGCCAGCAGCGTAATCGGGGGGAATGAGCAGTTCTTC. It yields the protein CASSVIGGNEQFF.

This chain uses TRBV4-2 with TRBJ2-6; D possibly corresponds to TRBD2 (5 bases). V lost 1 base to trimming and J lost 0 bases, with 13 bases between them. Germline V gene sequence: CDR1 LGHNA, CDR2 YNFKEQ. There are 18 residues in the CDR3. The CDR3 here is CASSQGQDSSSGANVLTF. DNA for the CDR3: TGTGCCAGCAGCCAAGGTCAGGACTCCAGCTCTGGGGCCAACGTCCTGACTTTC.

This sequence joins TRBV20-1 and TRBJ2-5; unclear D gene. This CDR3 contains 11 residues. From germline, CDR1 is DFQATT and CDR2 SNEGSKA (reference sequence). V was trimmed by 6 bases and J by 2 bases, leaving 7 bases between them. Here the CDR3 DNA reads TGCAGTGCGGCAGGTCAAGAGACCCAGTACTTC. Protein sequence: CSAAGQETQYF.

The V call is TRBV2, the J call TRBJ1-1; D is uncertain. The CDR3 consists of 13 residues. From germline, CDR1 is SNHLY and CDR2 FYNNEI. The V and J ends lost 4 bases and 4 bases respectively, with 10 bases between them. The CDR3 region is CASSGRGVTEAFF. CDR3 nucleotide sequence: TGTGCCAGCAGTGGGCGCGGAGTCACTGAAGCTTTCTTT.

The genes are TRBV6-6 and TRBJ1-6; 7 bases match TRBD1. This CDR3 is built from 16 residues. CDR1 and CDR2 (germline): MNHNY, SVGAGI (reference sequence). Losses at the gene ends were 8 bases for V and 4 bases for J; bases not matched to a gene: 11. DNA of the CDR3: TGTGCCAGCTTATTGTATACGGGACAGTATAATTCACCCCTCCACTTT. This codes for CASLLYTGQYNSPLHF.

This chain links TRBV7-8 with TRBJ2-7; D might be TRBD2 (6 bases). V lost 0 bases, J lost 2 bases, and 8 bases lay in between. The V gene's germline CDR1 is SGHVS and CDR2 FQNEAQ. The CDR3 extends over 14 amino acids. CDR3 amino acids: CASSLARGTYEQYF. The CDR3 bases are TGTGCCAGCAGCTTAGCGCGGGGCACCTACGAGCAGTACTTC.

The V and J genes are TRBV7-9 and TRBJ2-1, with 8 positions matching TRBD1. The germline gives CDR1 SEHNR, CDR2 FQNEAQ (reference sequence). The CDR3 loop spans 15 amino acids. With 3 bases clipped from V and 3 bases from J, the junction kept 4 bases outside the gene matches. In DNA, the CDR3 is TGTGCCAGCAGCTTGGGACAGGCTATCTACAATGAGCAGTTCTTC. Amino acid sequence: CASSLGQAIYNEQFF.

The rearrangement joins TRBV9 to TRBJ1-1; 10 positions match TRBD1. The CDR3 sequence is 16 residues long. V gave up 0 bases and J gave up 0 bases; unmatched junction bases: 2. Germline CDR1 SGDLS, CDR2 YYNGEE. CDR3 region: CASSVEGQGMNTEAFF. DNA of the CDR3: TGTGCCAGCAGCGTAGAGGGACAGGGGATGAACACTGAAGCTTTCTTT.

The J gene is TRBJ1-2, the V gene TRBV6-5; 8 bases align to TRBD1. V shed 5 bases and J 8 bases; nucleotides not matched to a gene: 7. Germline assignment: CDR1 MNHEY and CDR2 SVGAGI. The CDR3 is 13 amino acids. The CDR3 sequence: CASSEPGGWGYTF. CDR3 DNA sequence: TGTGCCAGCAGTGAACCAGGGGGCTGGGGCTACACCTTC.